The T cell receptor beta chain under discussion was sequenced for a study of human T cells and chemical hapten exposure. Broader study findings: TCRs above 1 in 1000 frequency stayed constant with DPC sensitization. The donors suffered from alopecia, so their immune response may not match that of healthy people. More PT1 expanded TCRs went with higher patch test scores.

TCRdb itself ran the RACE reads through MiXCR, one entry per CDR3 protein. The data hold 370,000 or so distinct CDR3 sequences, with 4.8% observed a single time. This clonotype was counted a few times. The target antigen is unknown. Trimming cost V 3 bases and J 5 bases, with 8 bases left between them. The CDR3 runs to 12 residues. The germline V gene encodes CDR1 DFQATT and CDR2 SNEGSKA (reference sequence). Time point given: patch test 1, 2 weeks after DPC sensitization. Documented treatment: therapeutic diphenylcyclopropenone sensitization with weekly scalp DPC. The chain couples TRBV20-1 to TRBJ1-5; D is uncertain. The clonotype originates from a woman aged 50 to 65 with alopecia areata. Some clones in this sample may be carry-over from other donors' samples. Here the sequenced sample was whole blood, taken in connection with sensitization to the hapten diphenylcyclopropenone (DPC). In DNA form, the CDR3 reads TGCAGTGCTAGTGCCGGGGATCAGCCCCAGCATTTT. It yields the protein CSASAGDQPQHF.